This T cell receptor beta chain was identified during a study of CD8+CD57+ T cells in acquired aplastic anemia. Across the whole study: Sorted CD4+ and CD8+ cell DNA averaged about 3 ug.

The V end was cut by 3 bases, the J end by 0 bases, with 4 bases between. CDR3 length: 13 amino acids. Individuals selected for sequencing had exhibited CD8+CD57+ cell expansion on flow cytometry. Every patient had severe acquired aplastic anemia. Patient blood was sampled before any therapy had been received. The use of genomic DNA as template underpinned the TCR beta VDJ and CDR3 profiling. MiXCR was run by TCRdb on the reads, yielding one entry per CDR3 protein. There are around 220,000 distinct CDR3 sequences in the sample; roughly 53% occur only once, and 15% to 20% lies in the top ten. The sequence derives from a human donor with aplastic anemia. The genes are TRBV12-3 or TRBV12-4 and TRBJ2-3, with no clear D. The sequencing input was sorted CD4+, CD8+, or CD8+CD57+ T cells (not recorded which) from PBMCs. The CDR3 sequence: CASSLRSTDTQYF. As DNA, the CDR3 is TGTGCCAGCAGTTTGAGGAGCACAGATACGCAGTATTTT.